This TCR beta chain was identified during a study of blood T cell repertoires in COVID-19. For the study at large: Acute-phase and convalescent COVID-19 samples originated in the United States, Italy and Spain.

The method was immunoSEQ multiplex PCR; TCRdb's version includes in-frame clones alone and lacks a portion of them. The profile shows 440,000 or so clones, approximately 89% of them singletons. The Seattle patients, enrolled during active infection, were followed longitudinally. Germline CDR1 is SQVTM and CDR2 is ANQGSEA. CDR3 length equals 13 residues. The junction had 5 bases not matched to a gene; V was cut back by 8 bases and J by 6 bases. The source material was peripheral blood. This TCR came from a woman between 35 and 50 years old with COVID-19, enrolled during active disease. V usage is TRBV29-1 and J usage is TRBJ1-6; 9 bases align to TRBD1. The CDR3 coding sequence is TGCAGCTATAGGGGACAGGGTAATTCACCCCTCCACTTT. Translation gives CSYRGQGNSPLHF.